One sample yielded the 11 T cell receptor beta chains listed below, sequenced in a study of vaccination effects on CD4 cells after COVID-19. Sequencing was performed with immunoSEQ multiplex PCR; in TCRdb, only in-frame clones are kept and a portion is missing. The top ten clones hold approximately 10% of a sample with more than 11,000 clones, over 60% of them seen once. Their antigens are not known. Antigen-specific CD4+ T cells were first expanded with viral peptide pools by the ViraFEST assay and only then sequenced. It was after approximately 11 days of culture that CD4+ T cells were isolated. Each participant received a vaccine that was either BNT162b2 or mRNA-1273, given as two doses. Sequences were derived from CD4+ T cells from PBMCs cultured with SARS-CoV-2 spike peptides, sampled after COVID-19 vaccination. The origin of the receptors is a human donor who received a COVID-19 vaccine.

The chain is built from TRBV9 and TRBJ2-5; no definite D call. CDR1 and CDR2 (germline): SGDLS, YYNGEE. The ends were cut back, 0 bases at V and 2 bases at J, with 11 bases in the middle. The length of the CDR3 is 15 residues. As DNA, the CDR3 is TGTGCCAGCAGCGTAGGAGTTCAGGTACAAGAGACCCAGTACTTC. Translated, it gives CASSVGVQVQETQYF.

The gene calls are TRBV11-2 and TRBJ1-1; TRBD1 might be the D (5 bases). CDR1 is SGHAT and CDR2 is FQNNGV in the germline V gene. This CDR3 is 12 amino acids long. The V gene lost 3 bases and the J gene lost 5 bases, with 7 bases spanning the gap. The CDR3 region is CASSFKGTEAFF. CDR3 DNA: TGTGCCAGCAGCTTTAAGGGGACTGAAGCTTTCTTT.

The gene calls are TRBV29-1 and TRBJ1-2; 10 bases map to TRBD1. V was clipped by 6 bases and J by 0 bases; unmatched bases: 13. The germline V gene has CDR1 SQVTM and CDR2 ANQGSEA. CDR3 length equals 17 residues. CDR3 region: CSVRTGGGMATNYGYTF. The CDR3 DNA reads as TGCAGCGTGCGGACAGGGGGAGGTATGGCCACTAACTATGGCTACACCTTC.

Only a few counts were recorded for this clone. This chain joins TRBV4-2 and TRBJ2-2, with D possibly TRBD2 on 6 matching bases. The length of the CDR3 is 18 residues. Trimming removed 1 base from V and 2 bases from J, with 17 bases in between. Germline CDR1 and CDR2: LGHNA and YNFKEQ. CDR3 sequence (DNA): TGTGCCAGCAGCCAAGCTGATCCGGGGGTCACTAACACCGGGGAGCTGTTTTTT. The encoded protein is CASSQADPGVTNTGELFF.

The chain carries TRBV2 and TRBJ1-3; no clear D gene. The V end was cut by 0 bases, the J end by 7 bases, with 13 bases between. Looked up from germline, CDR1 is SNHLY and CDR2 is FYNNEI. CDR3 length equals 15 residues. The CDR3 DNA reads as TGTGCCAGCAGTGAAGCGCCGAGTCCTGAGAACACCATATATTTT. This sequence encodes CASSEAPSPENTIYF.

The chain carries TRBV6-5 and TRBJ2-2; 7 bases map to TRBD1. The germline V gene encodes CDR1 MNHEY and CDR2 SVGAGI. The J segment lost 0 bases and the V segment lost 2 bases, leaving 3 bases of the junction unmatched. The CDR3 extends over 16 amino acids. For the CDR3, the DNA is TGTGCCAGCAGTTACGTTCAGGGGGCGAACACCGGGGAGCTGTTTTTT. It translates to CASSYVQGANTGELFF.

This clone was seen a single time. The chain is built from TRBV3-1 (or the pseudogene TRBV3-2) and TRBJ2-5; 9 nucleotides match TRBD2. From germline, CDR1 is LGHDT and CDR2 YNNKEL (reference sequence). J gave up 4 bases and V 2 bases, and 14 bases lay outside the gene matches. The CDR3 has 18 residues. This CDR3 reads CASSQRTVAGVRGETQYF. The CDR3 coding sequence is TGTGCCAGCAGCCAAAGGACTGTAGCGGGAGTGAGGGGAGAGACCCAGTACTTC.

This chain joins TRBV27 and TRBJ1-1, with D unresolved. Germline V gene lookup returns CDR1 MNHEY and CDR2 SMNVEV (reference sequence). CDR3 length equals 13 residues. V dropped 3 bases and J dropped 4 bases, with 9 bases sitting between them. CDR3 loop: CASSFRWSTEAFF. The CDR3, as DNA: TGTGCCAGCAGTTTTCGTTGGAGCACTGAAGCTTTCTTT.

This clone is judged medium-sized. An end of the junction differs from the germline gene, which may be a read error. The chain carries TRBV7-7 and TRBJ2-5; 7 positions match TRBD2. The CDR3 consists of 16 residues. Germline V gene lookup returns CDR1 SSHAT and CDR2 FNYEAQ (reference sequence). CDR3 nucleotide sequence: TGTGCTAGCAGCTTAGGGTCTAGCGGAACACAAGAGACCCAGTACTTC. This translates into CASSLGSSGTQETQYF.

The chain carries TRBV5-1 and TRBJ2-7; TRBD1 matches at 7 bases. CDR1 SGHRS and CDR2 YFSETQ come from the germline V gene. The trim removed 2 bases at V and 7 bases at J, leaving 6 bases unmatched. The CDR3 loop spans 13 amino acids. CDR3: CASSFDRAWEQYF. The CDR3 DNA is TGCGCCAGCAGCTTTGACAGGGCTTGGGAGCAGTACTTC.

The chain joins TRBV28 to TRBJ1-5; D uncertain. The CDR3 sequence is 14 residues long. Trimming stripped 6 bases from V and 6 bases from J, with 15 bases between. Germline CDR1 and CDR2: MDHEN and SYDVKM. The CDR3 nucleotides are TGTGCCAGCAGCCCTTTTCCCTTGGGTCAGCCCCAGCATTTT. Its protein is CASSPFPLGQPQHF.